This T cell receptor (beta chain) emerged from a study of glioma-infiltrating T cells. The iRepertoire nested amplicon-rescue multiplex PCR amplified TCR alpha and beta CDR3s from RNA. One-step reverse transcription and amplification started from around 100-400 ng of tissue mRNA or PBMC total RNA. Using its own MiXCR run on the multiplex PCR reads, TCRdb lists one record per CDR3 protein. Among more than 110,000 distinct CDR3 sequences, roughly 43% were seen once, and the ten largest hold around 20%. The ends lost 6 bases at V and 2 bases at J; junction bases unmatched: 10. The CDR3 runs 15 residues. Germline assignment: CDR1 KGHSH and CDR2 LQKENI. On this clonotype itself: What it binds is unknown.

Findings and caveats of the study: Tissue-blood divergence was below expectation in non-neoplastic patients, above in gliomas.

The chain carries TRBV18 and TRBJ2-7; 7 bases align to TRBD1. Sample: glioma tissue, nonneoplastic brain tissue, or PBMCs (not recorded which). This receptor was identified in a human donor with low-grade glioma or glioblastoma, undergoing nonglioma brain surgery, or in good health (not recorded which). The CDR3 sequence is CASSINRDSPYEQYF. The CDR3 DNA sequence: TGTGCCAGCTCGATCAACCGGGACAGTCCCTACGAGCAGTACTTC.